This section outlines one T cell receptor beta chain sequence together with its context. No antigen is known for it. This specimen belongs to a study of glioma-infiltrating T cells after dendritic cell vaccination. Across the whole study: Treatment, given 2003 to 2012, was autologous tumor lysate-pulsed dendritic cell vaccination.

The data were produced by immunoSEQ multiplex PCR, yet TCRdb's version contains in-frame clones alone and is incomplete. The data hold tens of thousands of clones, with about 85% observed a single time. Overall study findings and caveats: TCR clonality showed no direct relationship with survival.

V dropped 5 bases and J dropped 7; count of bases not matched to a gene: 5. The CDR3 covers 16 residues. In germline, CDR1 is SNHLY, CDR2 FYNNEI. This TCR was recovered from a human donor with glioblastoma. The sample here was blood, taken before dendritic cell vaccination. V gene TRBV2 combines with J gene TRBJ2-1, with 16 bases lining up with TRBD2. The CDR3 DNA reads as TGTGCCAGCAGTCCCACGGGACTAGCGGGGGGGAATGAGCAGTTCTTC. Its translation: CASSPTGLAGGNEQFF.